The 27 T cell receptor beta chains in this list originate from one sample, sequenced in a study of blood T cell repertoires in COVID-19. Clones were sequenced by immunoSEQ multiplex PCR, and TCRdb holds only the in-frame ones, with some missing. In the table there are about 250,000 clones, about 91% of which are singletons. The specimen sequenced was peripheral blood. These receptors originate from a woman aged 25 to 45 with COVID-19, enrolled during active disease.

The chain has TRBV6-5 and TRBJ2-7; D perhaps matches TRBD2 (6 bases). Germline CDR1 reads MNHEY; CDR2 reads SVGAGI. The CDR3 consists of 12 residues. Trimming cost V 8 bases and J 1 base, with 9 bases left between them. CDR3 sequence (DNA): TGTGCCAGCGATGGGGGGTCCTACGAGCAGTACGTC. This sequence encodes CASDGGSYEQYV.

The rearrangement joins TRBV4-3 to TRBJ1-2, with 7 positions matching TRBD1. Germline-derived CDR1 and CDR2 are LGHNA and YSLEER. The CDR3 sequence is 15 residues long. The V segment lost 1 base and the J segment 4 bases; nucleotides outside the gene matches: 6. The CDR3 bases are TGCGCCAGCAGCCAAGCCTTGACAGGGTCCTATGGCTACACCTTC. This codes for CASSQALTGSYGYTF.

CDR3 bases: TGCGCCAGCAGCCCAAGGGCCTCGGGGAACTATGGCTACACCTTC. The encoded protein is CASSPRASGNYGYTF. V gene TRBV4-3 combines with J gene TRBJ1-2; D call uncertain. The CDR3 extends over 15 amino acids. Trimming took 4 bases from V and 2 from J, leaving 14 bases between them. CDR1 is LGHNA, CDR2 YSLEER, per germline.

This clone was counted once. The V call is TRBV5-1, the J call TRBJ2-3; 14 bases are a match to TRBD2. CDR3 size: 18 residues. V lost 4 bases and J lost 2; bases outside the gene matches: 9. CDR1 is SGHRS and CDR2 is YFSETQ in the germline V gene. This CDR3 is CASSLGTSGGGSTDTQYF. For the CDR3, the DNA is TGCGCCAGCAGCCTCGGGACTAGCGGGGGTGGCTCCACAGATACGCAGTATTTT.

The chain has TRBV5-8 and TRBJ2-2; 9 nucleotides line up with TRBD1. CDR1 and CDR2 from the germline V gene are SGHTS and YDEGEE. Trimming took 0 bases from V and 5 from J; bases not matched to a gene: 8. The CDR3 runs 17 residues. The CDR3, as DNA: TGTGCCAGCAGCTTGGCCGCGACAGGGGGATCAACCGGGGAGCTGTTTTTT. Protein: CASSLAATGGSTGELFF.

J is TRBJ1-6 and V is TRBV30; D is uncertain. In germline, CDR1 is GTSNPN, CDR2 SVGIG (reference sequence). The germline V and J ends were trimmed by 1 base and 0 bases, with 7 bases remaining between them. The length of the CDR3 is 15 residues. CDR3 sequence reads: CAWSGTSSYNSPLHF. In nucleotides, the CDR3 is TGTGCCTGGAGTGGCACTAGCTCCTATAATTCACCCCTCCACTTT.

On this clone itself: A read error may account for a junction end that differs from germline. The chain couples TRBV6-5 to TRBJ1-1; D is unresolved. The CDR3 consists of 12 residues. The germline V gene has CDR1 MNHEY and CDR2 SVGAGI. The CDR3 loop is CASSPRNSEAFF. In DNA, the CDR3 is TGTGCCAGCAGCCCCAGGAACTCTGAAGCTTTCTTT.

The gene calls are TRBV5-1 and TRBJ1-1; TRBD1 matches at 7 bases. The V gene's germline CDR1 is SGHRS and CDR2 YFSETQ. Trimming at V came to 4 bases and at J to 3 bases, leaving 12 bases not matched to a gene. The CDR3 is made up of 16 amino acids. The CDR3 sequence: CASSLGQSMTDTEAFF. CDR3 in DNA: TGCGCCAGCAGCCTGGGACAGTCCATGACGGACACTGAAGCTTTCTTT.

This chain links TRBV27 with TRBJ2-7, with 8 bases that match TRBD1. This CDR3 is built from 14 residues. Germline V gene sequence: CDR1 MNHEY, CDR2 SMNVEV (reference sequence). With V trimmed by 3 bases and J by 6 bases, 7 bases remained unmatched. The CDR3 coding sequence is TGTGCCAGCAGTTTCCTGGCAGGGGGCGGCGAGCAGTACTTC. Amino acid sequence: CASSFLAGGGEQYF.

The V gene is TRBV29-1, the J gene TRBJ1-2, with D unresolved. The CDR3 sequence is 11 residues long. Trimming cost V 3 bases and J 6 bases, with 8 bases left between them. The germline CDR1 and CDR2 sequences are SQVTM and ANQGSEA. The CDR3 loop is CSVDWRDGYTF. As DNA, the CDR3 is TGCAGCGTTGACTGGCGGGATGGCTACACCTTC.

The CDR3 coding sequence is TGTGCCTCGGCCGGGGGAGACGCGTACAATGAGCAGTTCTTC. This encodes CASAGGDAYNEQFF. The gene calls are TRBV10-3 and TRBJ2-1, with a possible D match to TRBD2 (6 bases). V was cut by 11 bases and J by 4 bases, with 18 bases left in between. The CDR3 totals 14 residues. CDR1 and CDR2 (germline): ENHRY, SYGVKD.

The CDR3 loop reads CAISEGGGEFF. The CDR3 DNA sequence: TGTGCCATCAGTGAGGGGGGGGGCGAGTTCTTC. The rearrangement links TRBV10-3 to TRBJ2-1, with D perhaps matching TRBD2 (7 bases). The germline V gene encodes CDR1 ENHRY and CDR2 SYGVKD. The CDR3 runs 11 residues. The V end was cut by 2 bases, the J end by 14 bases, with 10 bases between.

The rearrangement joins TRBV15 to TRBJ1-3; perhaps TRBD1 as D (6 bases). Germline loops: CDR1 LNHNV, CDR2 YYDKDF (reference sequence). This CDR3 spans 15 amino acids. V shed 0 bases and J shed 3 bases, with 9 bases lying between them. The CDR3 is CATSRDRGVGNTIYF. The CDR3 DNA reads TGTGCCACCAGCAGAGACAGGGGAGTTGGAAACACCATATATTTT.

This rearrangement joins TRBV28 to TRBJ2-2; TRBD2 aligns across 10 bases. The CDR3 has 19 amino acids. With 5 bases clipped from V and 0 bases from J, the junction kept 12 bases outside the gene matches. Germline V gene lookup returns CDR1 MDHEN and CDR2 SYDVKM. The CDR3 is CASSPLPLAGAANTGELFF. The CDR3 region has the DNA TGTGCCAGCAGTCCCCTTCCCCTAGCGGGGGCCGCGAACACCGGGGAGCTGTTTTTT. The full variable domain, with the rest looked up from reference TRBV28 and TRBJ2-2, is DVKVTQSSRYLVKRTGEKVFLECVQDMDHENMFWYRQDPGLGLRLIYFSYDVKMKEKGDIPEGYSVSREKKERFSLILESASTNQTSMYLCASSPLPLAGAANTGELFFGEGSRLTVL.

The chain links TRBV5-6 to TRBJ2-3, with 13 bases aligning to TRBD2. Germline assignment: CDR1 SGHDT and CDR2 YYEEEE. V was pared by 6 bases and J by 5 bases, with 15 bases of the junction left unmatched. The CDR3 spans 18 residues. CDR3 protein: CASTSLAGGLYGRDTQYF. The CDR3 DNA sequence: TGTGCCAGCACCTCACTAGCGGGGGGGCTTTATGGTAGAGATACGCAGTATTTT.

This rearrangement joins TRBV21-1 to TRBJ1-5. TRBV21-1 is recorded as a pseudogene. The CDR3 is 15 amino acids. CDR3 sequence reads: CASSKGGPSNQPQHF. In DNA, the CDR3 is TGTGCCAGCAGCAAAGGCGGGCCTAGCAATCAGCCCCAGCATTTT.

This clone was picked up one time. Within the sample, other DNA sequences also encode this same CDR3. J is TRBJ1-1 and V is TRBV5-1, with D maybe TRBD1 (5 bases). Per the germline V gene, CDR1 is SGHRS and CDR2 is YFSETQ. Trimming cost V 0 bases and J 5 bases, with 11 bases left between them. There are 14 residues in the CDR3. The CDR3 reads CASSLAGGWTEAFF. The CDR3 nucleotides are TGCGCCAGCAGCTTGGCCGGGGGGTGGACTGAAGCTTTCTTT.

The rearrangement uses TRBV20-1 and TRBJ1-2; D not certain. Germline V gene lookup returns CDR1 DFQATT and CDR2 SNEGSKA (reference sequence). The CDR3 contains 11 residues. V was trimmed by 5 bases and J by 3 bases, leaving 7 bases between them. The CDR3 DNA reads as TGCAGTGCTTATCCCGACTATGGCTACACCTTC. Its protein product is CSAYPDYGYTF.

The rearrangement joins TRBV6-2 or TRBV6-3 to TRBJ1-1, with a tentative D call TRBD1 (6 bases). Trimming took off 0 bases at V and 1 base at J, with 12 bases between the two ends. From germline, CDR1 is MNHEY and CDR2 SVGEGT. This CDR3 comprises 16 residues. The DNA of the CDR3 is TGTGCCAGCAGTTACTCGGGAGGGGGGCGGAACACTGAAGCTTTCTTT. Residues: CASSYSGGGRNTEAFF.

CDR3 bases: TGTGCCAGCAGCTTAGAGGCAGGGACAAGCGAGCAGTACGTC. Encoded protein: CASSLEAGTSEQYV. J is TRBJ2-7 and V is TRBV13; a weak D match, TRBD1 (6 bases). This CDR3 is 14 amino acids long. The germline V gene encodes CDR1 PRHDT and CDR2 FYEKMQ (reference sequence). Between the trimmed V and J ends, which lost 1 base and 6 bases, there was a span of 13 bases.

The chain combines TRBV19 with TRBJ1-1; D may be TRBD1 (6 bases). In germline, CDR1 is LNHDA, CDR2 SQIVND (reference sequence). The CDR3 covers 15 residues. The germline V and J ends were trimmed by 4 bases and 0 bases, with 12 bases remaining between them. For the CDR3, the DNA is TGTGCCAGTAGTAACAGGGTGAATTTGAACACTGAAGCTTTCTTT. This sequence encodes CASSNRVNLNTEAFF.

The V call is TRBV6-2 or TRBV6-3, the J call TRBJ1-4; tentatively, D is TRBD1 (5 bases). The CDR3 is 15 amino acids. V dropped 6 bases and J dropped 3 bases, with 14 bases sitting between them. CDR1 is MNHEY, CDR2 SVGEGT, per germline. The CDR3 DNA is TGTGCCAGCAGCTCATCCCTGGGGCCTAATGAAAAACTGTTTTTT. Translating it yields CASSSSLGPNEKLFF.

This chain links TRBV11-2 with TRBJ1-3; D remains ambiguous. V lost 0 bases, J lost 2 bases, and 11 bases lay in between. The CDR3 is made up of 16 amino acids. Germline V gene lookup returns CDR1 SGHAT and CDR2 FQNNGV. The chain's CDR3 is CASSLDSRLTGNTIYF. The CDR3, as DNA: TGTGCCAGCAGCTTAGATTCGAGACTCACTGGAAACACCATATATTTT. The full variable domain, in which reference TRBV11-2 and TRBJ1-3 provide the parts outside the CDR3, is EAGVAQSPRYKIIEKRQSVAFWCNPISGHATLYWYQQILGQGPKLLIQFQNNGVVDDSQLPKDRFSAERLKGVDSTLKIQPAKLEDSAVYLCASSLDSRLTGNTIYFGEGSWLTVV.

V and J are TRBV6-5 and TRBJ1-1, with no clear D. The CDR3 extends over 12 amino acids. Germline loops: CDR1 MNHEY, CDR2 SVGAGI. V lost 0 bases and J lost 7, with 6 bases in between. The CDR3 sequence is CASSYSPGEAFF. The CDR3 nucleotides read TGTGCCAGCAGTTACTCTCCAGGTGAAGCTTTCTTT.

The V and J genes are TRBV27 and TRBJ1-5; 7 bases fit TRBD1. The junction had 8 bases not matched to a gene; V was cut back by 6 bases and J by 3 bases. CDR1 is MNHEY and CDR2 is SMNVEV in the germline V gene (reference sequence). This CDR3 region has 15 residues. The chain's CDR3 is CASRPGQDYNQPQHF. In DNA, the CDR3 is TGTGCCAGCAGACCAGGACAGGACTACAATCAGCCCCAGCATTTT.

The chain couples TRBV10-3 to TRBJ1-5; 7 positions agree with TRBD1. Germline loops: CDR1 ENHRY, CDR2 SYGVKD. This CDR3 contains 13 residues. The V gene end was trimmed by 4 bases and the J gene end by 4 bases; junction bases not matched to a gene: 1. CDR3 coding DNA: TGTGCCATCAGTGGGGACAGTAATCAGCCCCAGCATTTT. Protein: CAISGDSNQPQHF.

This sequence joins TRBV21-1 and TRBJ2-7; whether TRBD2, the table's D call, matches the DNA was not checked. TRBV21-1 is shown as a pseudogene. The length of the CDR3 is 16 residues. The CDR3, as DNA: TGTGCCAGCAGCAAACCAACGCGGGGGTACTCCTACGAGCAGTACGTC. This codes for CASSKPTRGYSYEQYV.